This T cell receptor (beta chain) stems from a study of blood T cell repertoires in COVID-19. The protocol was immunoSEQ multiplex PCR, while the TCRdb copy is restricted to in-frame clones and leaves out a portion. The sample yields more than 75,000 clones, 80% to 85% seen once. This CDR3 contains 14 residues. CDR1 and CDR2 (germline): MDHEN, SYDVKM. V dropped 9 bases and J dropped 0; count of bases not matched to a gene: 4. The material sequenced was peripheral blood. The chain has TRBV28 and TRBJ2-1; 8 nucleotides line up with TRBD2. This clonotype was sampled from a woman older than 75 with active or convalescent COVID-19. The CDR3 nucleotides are TGTGCCAGTACCAGCGGGAGCTCCTACAATGAGCAGTTCTTC. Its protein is CASTSGSSYNEQFF.